These 21 T cell receptor beta chains share one sample of origin, sequenced in a study of tumor-infiltrating lymphocytes in localized non-small cell lung cancer. Produced via immunoSEQ multiplex PCR; TCRdb's table is partial and in-frame only. In the table there are about 12,000 clones, more than 70% of which are singletons. The specimen was lung tumor tissue. These receptors were obtained from a human donor with non-small cell lung cancer.

V gene TRBV25-1 combines with J gene TRBJ1-2; TRBD1 matches 7 bases. The CDR3 extends over 13 amino acids. V shed 7 bases and J 8 bases; nucleotides not matched to a gene: 10. Looked up from germline, CDR1 is MGHDK and CDR2 is SYGVNS. The CDR3 here is CASTDRGGKGYTF. The CDR3 nucleotides read TGTGCCAGCACCGACCGAGGGGGCAAGGGCTACACCTTC.

The chain has TRBV25-1 and TRBJ2-7; 8 nucleotides agree with TRBD2. The trim removed 8 bases at V and 2 bases at J, leaving 8 bases unmatched. The CDR3 is 14 amino acids. CDR1 and CDR2 from the germline V gene are MGHDK and SYGVNS. CDR3 in DNA: TGTGCCAGCGGGTCGCTAGCGGGCACCTACGAGCAGTACTTC. This translates into CASGSLAGTYEQYF.

The chain is built from TRBV7-6 and TRBJ2-1; a possible D gene is TRBD2 (5 bases). Looked up from germline, CDR1 is SGHVS and CDR2 is FNYEAQ. V shed 5 bases and J shed 7 bases, with 15 bases lying between them. The CDR3 contains 14 residues. The CDR3 region has the DNA TGTGCCAGCAGCCCCATCGGGGTGACTAATGAGCAGTTCTTC. This translates into CASSPIGVTNEQFF.

The chain combines TRBV11-2 with TRBJ1-6; possibly TRBD1 for D (5 bases). Germline V gene lookup returns CDR1 SGHAT and CDR2 FQNNGV. This CDR3 spans 13 amino acids. V was shortened by 1 base and J by 10 bases, with 8 bases between the two germline ends. CDR3 in DNA: TGTGCCAGCAGCTTAGTAAGGGACTCACCCCTCCACTTT. Translated: CASSLVRDSPLHF.

The table lists this clone with a count of one. The chain combines TRBV19 with TRBJ2-6; D is ambiguous. The CDR3 is 15 residues long. V lost 6 bases, J lost 2 bases, and 11 bases lay in between. Germline V gene sequence: CDR1 LNHDA, CDR2 SQIVND (reference sequence). The CDR3 loop reads CASSISETGANVLTF. The CDR3, as DNA: TGTGCCAGTAGCATATCAGAAACTGGGGCCAACGTCCTGACTTTC.

This clone was seen a few times. The rearrangement links TRBV10-2 to TRBJ2-5, with D perhaps TRBD2 (5 bases). CDR1 and CDR2 (germline): WSHSY, SAAADI. The ends were cut back, 3 bases at V and 5 bases at J, with 13 bases in the middle. The CDR3 has 14 residues. CDR3 loop: CASSEMDRRETQYF. For the CDR3, the DNA is TGCGCCAGCAGTGAAATGGATCGGAGGGAGACCCAGTACTTC.

This chain uses TRBV6-5 with TRBJ2-7; D is uncertain. V was pared by 4 bases and J by 1 base, with 17 bases between. CDR1 MNHEY and CDR2 SVGAGI come from the germline V gene. The length of the CDR3 is 16 residues. The CDR3 region is CASSSQDRKRSYEQYF. For the CDR3, the DNA is TGTGCCAGCAGTTCCCAAGATCGAAAAAGGTCCTACGAGCAGTACTTC.

The sample holds a few counts of this clone. The sample carries other DNA sequences with the same CDR3. The rearrangement links TRBV6-1 to TRBJ2-3; 14 bases line up with TRBD2. The junction had 0 bases not matched to a gene; V was cut back by 3 bases and J by 4 bases. The CDR3 length is 15 residues. Per germline, CDR1 MNHNS and CDR2 SASEGT. The CDR3 here is CASSETSGGADTQYF. The CDR3 bases are TGTGCCAGCAGTGAGACTAGCGGGGGGGCAGATACGCAGTATTTT.

This clone was observed a few times. This chain uses TRBV28 with TRBJ2-3; 7 positions agree with TRBD2. The germline CDR1 and CDR2 sequences are MDHEN and SYDVKM. CDR3 length equals 15 residues. Trimming removed 7 bases from V and 2 bases from J; junction bases left unmatched: 9. CDR3: CASISSGAPTDTQYF. CDR3 nucleotide sequence: TGTGCCAGCATTTCTAGCGGCGCCCCCACAGATACGCAGTATTTT.

This chain connects TRBV9 to TRBJ2-1; D remains unclear. The CDR3 is made up of 13 amino acids. CDR1 is SGDLS, CDR2 YYNGEE, per germline. The germline V and J ends were trimmed by 0 bases and 4 bases, with 5 bases remaining between them. For the CDR3, the DNA is TGTGCCAGCAGCGTAGGGGATTACAATGAGCAGTTCTTC. It codes for CASSVGDYNEQFF.

The chain recombines TRBV6-6 with TRBJ2-7; possibly TRBD2 for D (7 bases). This CDR3 has 13 residues. The V gene lost 2 bases and the J gene lost 6 bases, with 11 bases spanning the gap. The germline V gene encodes CDR1 MNHNY and CDR2 SVGAGI (reference sequence). For the CDR3, the DNA is TGTGCCAGCAGTTACGGGGGGGGCGCCGAGCAGTACTTC. Its translation: CASSYGGGAEQYF.

The chain recombines TRBV7-2 with TRBJ1-5, with TRBD1 as a possible D gene (6 bases). The V gene's germline CDR1 is SGHTA and CDR2 FQGNSA. This CDR3 contains 14 residues. Trimming shortened V by 4 bases and J by 6 bases, and 13 bases separated the two germline ends. The CDR3 DNA sequence: TGTGCCAGCAGCTCCGTGGGGGCTATTCAGCCCCAGCATTTT. Its translation: CASSSVGAIQPQHF.

The gene calls are TRBV5-1 and TRBJ1-4; D remains ambiguous. V dropped 1 base and J dropped 4 bases, with 8 bases sitting between them. The CDR3 totals 14 residues. Germline V gene lookup returns CDR1 SGHRS and CDR2 YFSETQ. The CDR3 here is CASSLRVGNEKLFF. The CDR3, as DNA: TGCGCCAGCAGCTTGAGGGTTGGTAATGAAAAACTGTTTTTT.

This chain uses TRBV18 with TRBJ2-7; TRBD1 matches at 7 bases. Trimming cost V 3 bases and J 4 bases; bases outside gene matches: 6. The CDR3 has 14 residues. Per germline, CDR1 KGHSH and CDR2 LQKENI. CDR3 loop: CASSPRQGVYEQYF. CDR3 in DNA: TGTGCCAGCTCACCCCGACAGGGAGTATACGAGCAGTACTTC.

The rearrangement joins TRBV5-6 to TRBJ1-3; TRBD1 might be the D (5 bases). This CDR3 has 14 amino acids. From germline, CDR1 is SGHDT and CDR2 YYEEEE. V lost 1 base and J lost 3, with 8 bases in between. CDR3 residues: CASSLSGFGNTIYF. The CDR3 DNA sequence: TGTGCCAGCAGCTTGTCAGGGTTTGGAAACACCATATATTTT.

The genes are TRBV14 and TRBJ1-6; 7 nucleotides agree with TRBD1. Germline-derived CDR1 and CDR2 are SGHDN and FVKESK. The CDR3 extends over 16 amino acids. V trimming: 5 bases; J trimming: 4 bases; junction bases outside the gene matches: 8. As DNA, the CDR3 is TGTGCCAGCAGCGAGGACAGGAGTTTGTATAATTCACCCCTCCACTTT. This sequence encodes CASSEDRSLYNSPLHF.

The chain is built from TRBV27 and TRBJ1-2; no clear D gene. CDR3 length: 13 amino acids. V was trimmed by 5 bases and J by 4 bases, leaving 11 bases between them. CDR1 MNHEY and CDR2 SMNVEV come from the germline V gene (reference sequence). As DNA, the CDR3 is TGTGCCAGCAGTCCCGGGAGGTCCTATGGCTACACCTTC. This sequence encodes CASSPGRSYGYTF.

The chain employs TRBV6-6 and TRBJ2-7; D remains unclear. Germline V gene lookup returns CDR1 MNHNY and CDR2 SVGAGI (reference sequence). The CDR3 covers 13 residues. V was shortened by 2 bases and J by 6 bases, with 11 bases between the two germline ends. CDR3 protein: CASSYRYGLEQYF. Here the CDR3 DNA reads TGTGCCAGCAGTTACCGCTACGGTCTCGAGCAGTACTTC.

This clone was counted between two and nine times. The V call is TRBV29-1, the J call TRBJ2-1; D is perhaps TRBD1 (5 bases). The germline gives CDR1 SQVTM, CDR2 ANQGSEA. The CDR3 extends over 12 amino acids. Trimming pared 1 base from V and 8 bases from J, leaving 9 bases between. The CDR3 sequence: CSVEGLRDEQFF. The CDR3 coding sequence is TGCAGCGTTGAAGGTCTCAGGGATGAGCAGTTCTTC.

This clone is medium-sized. This chain joins TRBV2 and TRBJ1-5, with D perhaps TRBD1 (6 bases). Trimming removed 6 bases at V and 5 bases at J, with 11 bases between. Germline V gene sequence: CDR1 SNHLY, CDR2 FYNNEI. There are 13 residues in the CDR3. CDR3 sequence (DNA): TGTGCCAGCAGACTACAGGGAGATCAGCCCCAGCATTTT. As protein: CASRLQGDQPQHF.

The chain joins TRBV29-1 to TRBJ1-2; a possible D gene is TRBD1 (6 bases). The germline V and J ends were trimmed by 7 bases and 2 bases, with 20 bases remaining between them. CDR1 and CDR2 (germline): SQVTM, ANQGSEA. The CDR3 consists of 15 residues. The DNA of the CDR3 is TGCAGCGCTACCGGGACACCTAATACGAACTATGGCTACACCTTC. This sequence encodes CSATGTPNTNYGYTF.